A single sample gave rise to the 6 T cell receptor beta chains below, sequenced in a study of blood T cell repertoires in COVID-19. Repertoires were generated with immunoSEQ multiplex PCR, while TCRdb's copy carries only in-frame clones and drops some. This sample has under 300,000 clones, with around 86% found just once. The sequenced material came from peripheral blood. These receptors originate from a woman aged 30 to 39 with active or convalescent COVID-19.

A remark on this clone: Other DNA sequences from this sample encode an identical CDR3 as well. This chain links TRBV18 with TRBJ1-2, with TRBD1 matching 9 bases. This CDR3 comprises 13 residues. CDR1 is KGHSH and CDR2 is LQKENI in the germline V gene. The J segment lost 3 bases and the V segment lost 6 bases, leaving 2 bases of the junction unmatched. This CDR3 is CASSRQGDYGYTF. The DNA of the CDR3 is TGTGCCAGCTCTAGACAGGGGGACTATGGCTACACCTTC.

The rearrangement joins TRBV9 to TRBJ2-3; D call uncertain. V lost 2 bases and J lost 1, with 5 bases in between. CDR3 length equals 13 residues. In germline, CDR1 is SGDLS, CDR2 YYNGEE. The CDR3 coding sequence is TGTGCCAGCAGCGTCGGAGGCACAGATACGCAGTATTTT. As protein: CASSVGGTDTQYF.

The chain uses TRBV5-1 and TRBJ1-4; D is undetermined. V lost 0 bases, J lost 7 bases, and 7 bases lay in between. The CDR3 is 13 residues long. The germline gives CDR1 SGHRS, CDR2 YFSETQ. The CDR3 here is CASSLDISEKLFF. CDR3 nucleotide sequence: TGCGCCAGCAGCTTGGATATTTCTGAAAAACTGTTTTTT.

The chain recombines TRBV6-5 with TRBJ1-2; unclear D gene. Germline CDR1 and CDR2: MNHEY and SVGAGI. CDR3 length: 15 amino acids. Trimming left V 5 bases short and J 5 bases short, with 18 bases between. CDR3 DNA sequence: TGTGCCAGCAGTCCCCCGGGGAGACGGGGTTATGGCTACACCTTC. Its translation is CASSPPGRRGYGYTF.

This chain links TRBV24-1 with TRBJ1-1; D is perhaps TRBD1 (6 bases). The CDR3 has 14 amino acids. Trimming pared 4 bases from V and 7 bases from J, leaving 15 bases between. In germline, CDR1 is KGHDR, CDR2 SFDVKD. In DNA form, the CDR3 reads TGTGCCACCAGTGACGGTACCGGGACATTTGAAGCTTTCTTT. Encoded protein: CATSDGTGTFEAFF.

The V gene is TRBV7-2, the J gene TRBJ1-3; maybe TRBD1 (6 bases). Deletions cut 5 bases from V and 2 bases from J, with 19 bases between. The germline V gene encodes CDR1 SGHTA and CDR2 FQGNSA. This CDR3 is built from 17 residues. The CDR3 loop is CASSQYYRANTGNTIYF. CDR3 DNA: TGTGCCAGCAGCCAATACTACAGGGCGAATACTGGAAACACCATATATTTT.